This T cell receptor beta chain was obtained from a study of T cell responses to AZD1222 COVID-19 vaccine. Study findings and constraints: Unmutated regions of variants are reportedly targeted by nearly half of spike-specific TCRs. Donors, mostly white British, included more females; clonal diversity was possibly underestimated.

Assay: immunoSEQ multiplex PCR; the TCRdb copy retains only in-frame clones and omits some. The sample consists of some 140,000 clones, about 92% of them appearing once. The CDR3 is 13 residues long. Trimming removed 7 bases at V and 1 base at J, with 10 bases between. Germline-derived CDR1 and CDR2 are SNHLY and FYNNEI. This clone appeared once. Its specificity is not known. The sequencing here drew on peripheral blood, taken on day 0 of AZD1222 vaccination. This receptor was identified in an adult in good health. V gene TRBV2 combines with J gene TRBJ2-5; weak D call: TRBD1 (5 bases). The CDR3 loop reads CASTDSIQETQYF. CDR3 nucleotide sequence: TGTGCCAGCACTGACAGCATCCAAGAGACCCAGTACTTC.